The 5 T cell receptor beta chains below were found in one sample sequenced in a study of blood T cell repertoires in COVID-19 (TCRdb year 2020). Library preparation used the immunoSEQ multiplex PCR assay. This is the immuneACCESS table as TCRdb keeps it, with only in-frame sequences that have V and J called. A part of the clones is gone; compared with another copy, unresolved V genes explain less than half, and the rest is unexplained. In all, the sample holds hundreds of thousands of clones, and roughly 85% of those were seen once. Approximately 5.1% of the sample goes to the ten largest clones. The sample was peripheral blood. The source of these receptors is a man over 45 with active or convalescent COVID-19.

This chain connects TRBV5-1 to TRBJ2-1; 12 nucleotides match TRBD2. Unmatched junction bases numbered 9, after V lost 4 bases and J lost 10 bases. The CDR3 loop spans 15 amino acids. In germline, CDR1 is SGHRS, CDR2 YFSETQ. The CDR3 coding sequence is TGCGCCAGCAGCCAGGAACTAGCGGGAGGCGGGGAGCAGTTCTTC. This codes for CASSQELAGGGEQFF.

This clone was detected only once. In DNA form, the CDR3 reads TGTGCCAGCAGCCCCCTCGAGGAGAGCGGGAGGCCGGACACCGGGGAGCTGTTTTTT. Its translation is CASSPLEESGRPDTGELFF. The chain recombines TRBV9 with TRBJ2-2; 9 bases map to TRBD2. After removal of 4 bases from V and 3 bases from J, the junction contained 16 bases not matched to a gene. Germline V gives CDR1 SGDLS, CDR2 YYNGEE. CDR3 length: 19 residues.

The V call is TRBV7-9, the J call TRBJ1-1; TRBD1 aligns across 8 bases. CDR3 length: 17 amino acids. The trim removed 1 base at V and 3 bases at J, leaving 10 bases unmatched. Germline loops: CDR1 SEHNR, CDR2 FQNEAQ (reference sequence). The CDR3 spells CASSLGRTGMRDTEAFF. CDR3 nucleotide sequence: TGTGCCAGCAGCTTAGGGAGGACAGGGATGCGGGACACTGAAGCTTTCTTT.

The genes are TRBV6-6 and TRBJ1-6, with D tentatively TRBD1 (6 bases). Germline CDR1 and CDR2: MNHNY and SVGAGI (reference sequence). The V end lost 6 bases, the J end lost 9 bases, and 18 bases lay between the germline ends. The CDR3 has 15 residues. CDR3 nucleotides: TGTGCCAGCAGCCGGGGGGCTATAGGTGGTTCACCCCTCCACTTT. Residues: CASSRGAIGGSPLHF.

The V gene is TRBV3-1 (or the pseudogene TRBV3-2), the J gene TRBJ2-7; D unresolved. The CDR3 spans 13 residues. The germline gives CDR1 LGHDT, CDR2 YNNKEL (reference sequence). V lost 1 base to trimming and J lost 6 bases, with 10 bases between them. CDR3 loop: CASSQGRAIEQYF. In DNA form, the CDR3 reads TGTGCCAGCAGCCAAGGTCGAGCAATCGAGCAGTACTTC.